What follows are 22 T cell receptor beta chains derived from one specimen sequenced in a study of cytomegalovirus exposure and HLA in healthy donors. With 60 Vbeta and 13 Jbeta primers, the PCR was carried out. Data came from immunoSEQ multiplex PCR; TCRdb stores just in-frame clones and leaves some out. The sample consists of approximately 140,000 clones, around 83% of them appearing once. Sequenced material: PBMCs. These receptors were collected from a girl aged 2-10 years in good health and CMV-seronegative.

The V call is TRBV2, the J call TRBJ2-3, with TRBD1 identical over 12 bases. The J segment lost 3 bases and the V segment lost 10 bases, leaving 8 bases of the junction unmatched. Germline CDR1 reads SNHLY; CDR2 reads FYNNEI. This CDR3 is 15 amino acids long. CDR3 loop: CATRDRGPGTDTQYF. The CDR3 coding sequence is TGTGCCACCCGGGACAGGGGGCCTGGAACAGATACGCAGTATTTT. The variable domain in full, with the rest retrieved from reference TRBV2 and TRBJ2-3, is EPEVTQTPSHQVTQMGQEVILRCVPISNHLYFYWYRQILGQKVEFLVSFYNNEISEKSEIFDDQFSVERPDGSNFTLKIRSTKLEDSAMYFCATRDRGPGTDTQYFGPGTRLTVL.

This clone was seen just once. The V call is TRBV27, the J call TRBJ1-1, with D possibly being TRBD1 (5 bases). Trimming removed 3 bases from V and 5 bases from J, with 13 bases in between. The CDR3 is made up of 14 amino acids. The germline CDR1 and CDR2 sequences are MNHEY and SMNVEV (reference sequence). CDR3 bases: TGTGCCAGCAGTTTCACGATGGGGGGGACTGAAGCTTTCTTT. Translating gives CASSFTMGGTEAFF.

The V gene is TRBV18, the J gene TRBJ1-5; 10 bases are a match to TRBD1. Per the germline V gene, CDR1 is KGHSH and CDR2 is LQKENI. The ends lost 4 bases at V and 4 bases at J; junction bases unmatched: 1. This CDR3 comprises 14 residues. In nucleotides, the CDR3 is TGTGCCAGCTCACAGGGACAGGGGAATCAGCCCCAGCATTTT. Residues: CASSQGQGNQPQHF. Combining the CDR3 with reference TRBV18 and TRBJ1-5 gives the whole variable domain NAGVMQNPRHLVRRRGQEARLRCSPMKGHSHVYWYRQLPEEGLKFMVYLQKENIIDESGMPKERFSAEFPKEGPSILRIQQVVRGDSAAYFCASSQGQGNQPQHFGDGTRLSIL.

The rearrangement links TRBV30 to TRBJ1-2; TRBD1 matches at 9 bases. Looked up from germline, CDR1 is GTSNPN and CDR2 is SVGIG (reference sequence). The CDR3 contains 12 residues. After removal of 5 bases from V and 7 bases from J, the junction contained 5 bases not matched to a gene. In DNA form, the CDR3 reads TGTGCCTGGGGACAGGGGAGTTTTGGCTACACCTTC. It is translated as CAWGQGSFGYTF.

The chain joins TRBV7-6 to TRBJ1-1; D is possibly TRBD1 (5 bases). V was trimmed by 5 bases and J by 5 bases, leaving 18 bases between them. The CDR3 spans 15 residues. Germline V CDR1 and CDR2: SGHVS, FNYEAQ. CDR3 amino acids: CASSLTGKEGTEAFF. The DNA of the CDR3 is TGTGCCAGCAGCCTAACGGGGAAGGAGGGGACTGAAGCTTTCTTT.

This chain connects TRBV9 to TRBJ2-7, with a weak D call TRBD1 (6 bases). CDR3 length equals 14 residues. Trimming stripped 0 bases from V and 3 bases from J, with 10 bases between. Germline lookup yields CDR1 SGDLS and CDR2 YYNGEE. The CDR3 here is CASSVVGGSYEQYF. The CDR3 region has the DNA TGTGCCAGCAGCGTAGTAGGGGGAAGCTACGAGCAGTACTTC.

CDR3 DNA sequence: TGTGCCTGGAGTGTACCGGGGATGGACACCATATATTTT. Amino acid sequence: CAWSVPGMDTIYF. The chain joins TRBV30 to TRBJ1-3; D remains unclear. Germline V gene sequence: CDR1 GTSNPN, CDR2 SVGIG (reference sequence). This CDR3 comprises 13 residues. V lost 0 bases to trimming and J lost 8 bases, with 11 bases between them. Together with reference TRBV30 and TRBJ1-3, the CDR3 gives the full variable domain: SQTIHQWPATLVQPVGSPLSLECTVEGTSNPNLYWYRQAAGRGLQLLFYSVGIGQISSEVPQNLSASRPQDRQFILSSKKLLLSDSGFYLCAWSVPGMDTIYFGEGSWLTVV.

The chain joins TRBV5-1 to TRBJ2-1; 9 bases align to TRBD1. Germline CDR1 and CDR2: SGHRS and YFSETQ. The CDR3 contains 19 residues. V shed 4 bases and J 0 bases; nucleotides not matched to a gene: 14. CDR3 region: CASSGGQGPRISSYNEQFF. Here the CDR3 DNA reads TGCGCCAGCAGCGGGGGACAGGGCCCTAGAATTAGCTCCTACAATGAGCAGTTCTTC.

This clone was counted between two and nine times. V is TRBV5-1 and J is TRBJ1-4; D is uncertain. The CDR3 sequence is 12 residues long. CDR1 and CDR2 (germline): SGHRS, YFSETQ. The ends were cut back, 2 bases at V and 4 bases at J, with 3 bases in the middle. This CDR3 reads CASSFYNEKLFF. CDR3 nucleotide sequence: TGCGCCAGCAGCTTCTATAATGAAAAACTGTTTTTT.

The rearrangement uses TRBV9 and TRBJ2-2, with D possibly TRBD2 on 5 matching bases. V lost 3 bases to trimming and J lost 1 base, with 13 bases between them. Germline V gives CDR1 SGDLS, CDR2 YYNGEE. This CDR3 has 16 residues. CDR3 sequence reads: CASSATIGENTGELFF. As DNA, the CDR3 is TGTGCCAGCAGCGCTACCATCGGGGAGAACACCGGGGAGCTGTTTTTT.

V and J are TRBV27 and TRBJ1-4; TRBD1 is a possible D gene (5 bases). Trimming took off 5 bases at V and 3 bases at J, with 10 bases between the two ends. The CDR3 consists of 14 residues. Germline CDR1 reads MNHEY; CDR2 reads SMNVEV (reference sequence). The CDR3 sequence: CASSIGVANEKLFF. As DNA, the CDR3 is TGTGCCAGCAGTATAGGGGTCGCTAATGAAAAACTGTTTTTT.

This chain joins TRBV30 and TRBJ2-1; D not resolved. CDR3 length: 14 amino acids. Germline CDR1 and CDR2: GTSNPN and SVGIG (reference sequence). V was clipped by 1 base and J by 1 base, with 8 bases between them. The CDR3 nucleotides read TGTGCCTGGAGTGGGCTAGTTTCCTACAATGAGCAGTTCTTC. Its protein product is CAWSGLVSYNEQFF.

The V call is TRBV7-8, the J call TRBJ1-6, with D tentatively TRBD1 (6 bases). Trimming left V 4 bases short and J 12 bases short, with 16 bases between. From germline, CDR1 is SGHVS and CDR2 FQNEAQ. This CDR3 spans 14 amino acids. CDR3 protein: CASSSIETGRPLHF. The CDR3 coding sequence is TGTGCCAGCAGCTCGATAGAGACAGGTCGACCCCTCCACTTT.

CDR3 protein: CASSLFGTSTYEQYF. The CDR3, as DNA: TGCGCCAGCAGCTTGTTTGGGACATCAACCTACGAGCAGTACTTC. The chain has TRBV5-1 and TRBJ2-7; the D gene is possibly TRBD1 (6 bases). The CDR3 has 15 amino acids. Germline-derived CDR1 and CDR2 are SGHRS and YFSETQ. The V gene lost 1 base and the J gene lost 2 bases, with 13 bases spanning the gap.

The rearrangement uses TRBV2 and TRBJ1-5, with a possible D match to TRBD1 (5 bases). V shed 4 bases and J shed 1 base, with 17 bases lying between them. The V gene's germline CDR1 is SNHLY and CDR2 FYNNEI. This CDR3 contains 17 residues. The CDR3 region has the DNA TGTGCCAGCAGTGTCTCGGGGTGGGGGGTGAGCAATCAGCCCCAGCATTTT. It codes for CASSVSGWGVSNQPQHF.

J is TRBJ2-7 and V is TRBV20-1; the D is unclear. CDR3 length equals 10 residues. Germline V gene sequence: CDR1 DFQATT, CDR2 SNEGSKA (reference sequence). The germline V and J ends were trimmed by 3 bases and 8 bases, with 8 bases remaining between them. The CDR3 protein is CSARLGKQYF. CDR3 nucleotides: TGCAGTGCTAGGTTGGGCAAGCAGTACTTC.

This clone was seen only once. This sequence joins TRBV5-5 and TRBJ2-1, with D uncertain. Germline CDR1 reads SGHKS; CDR2 reads YYEKEE (reference sequence). V was shortened by 2 bases and J by 9 bases, with 12 bases between the two germline ends. The CDR3 runs 13 residues. CDR3 DNA: TGTGCCAGCAGCTTAGGAGCGACCGGTGAGCAGTTCTTC. Translated: CASSLGATGEQFF.

The chain couples TRBV2 to TRBJ2-5, with a weak D call TRBD2 (7 bases). The CDR3 covers 16 residues. V lost 4 bases and J lost 5, with 20 bases in between. Germline CDR1 SNHLY, CDR2 FYNNEI. CDR3 nucleotide sequence: TGTGCCAGCAGTGGTCCGCTAGCGGAGGGGGGGGAGACCCAGTACTTC. Translating gives CASSGPLAEGGETQYF.

This clone was seen just once. The chain recombines TRBV6-1 with TRBJ1-4; no clear D gene. Trimming stripped 5 bases from V and 12 bases from J, with 16 bases between. Germline values: CDR1 MNHNS, CDR2 SASEGT. This CDR3 is built from 13 residues. CDR3 DNA: TGTGCCAGCAGTTCAACTCTCCTCCAGGAACTGTTTTTT. Its translation: CASSSTLLQELFF.

This chain joins TRBV30 and TRBJ1-5, with 7 bases identical to TRBD1. In germline, CDR1 is GTSNPN, CDR2 SVGIG (reference sequence). The CDR3 runs 14 residues. V gave up 7 bases and J gave up 4 bases; unmatched junction bases: 10. CDR3 protein: CAFAVGQLNQPQHF. The CDR3, as DNA: TGTGCCTTCGCCGTGGGACAGCTTAATCAGCCCCAGCATTTT.

The CDR3 DNA reads as TGTGCCAGCAGTCGTTTGAGGTTTAGCACAGATACGCAGTATTTT. Its translation is CASSRLRFSTDTQYF. V usage is TRBV5-6 and J usage is TRBJ2-3; D call uncertain. Germline lookup yields CDR1 SGHDT and CDR2 YYEEEE. V gave up 5 bases and J gave up 0 bases, with 13 bases separating them. This CDR3 has 15 amino acids. The entire variable domain, with the rest obtained from reference TRBV5-6 and TRBJ2-3, is as follows: DAGVTQSPTHLIKTRGQQVTLRCSPKSGHDTVSWYQQALGQGPQFIFQYYEEEERQRGNFPDRFSGHQFPNYSSELNVNALLLGDSALYLCASSRLRFSTDTQYFGPGTRLTVL.

In this sample, this clone turned up a few times. The chain carries TRBV6-6 and TRBJ1-2; D possibly corresponds to TRBD1 (6 bases). Germline V gives CDR1 MNHNY, CDR2 SVGAGI (reference sequence). The CDR3 is made up of 14 amino acids. The V end was cut by 8 bases, the J end by 5 bases, with 18 bases between. The CDR3 DNA reads as TGTGCCAGCCGCGCGGGGGGCAGTCCTTATGGCTACACCTTC. Translating it yields CASRAGGSPYGYTF.